Listed here are 16 T cell receptor beta chains from one sample, sequenced in a study of blood T cells in healthy people across ages. The use of a sample-barcoded 5' primer and a J-beta primer mix characterized a second PCR of 7 to 11 cycles. A single record per CDR3 protein comes from TCRdb applying MiXCR to the 5' RACE reads. The sample shows over 600,000 distinct CDR3 sequences, roughly 21% of them seen only once. Sequences were obtained from blood. Source of these receptors: a man between 65 and 79 years old in good health.

The V call is TRBV19, the J call TRBJ1-4; D remains ambiguous. The germline V and J ends were trimmed by 3 bases and 5 bases, with 10 bases remaining between them. The CDR3 extends over 14 amino acids. Germline CDR1 LNHDA, CDR2 SQIVND (reference sequence). CDR3 in DNA: TGTGCCAGTAGTATCTTCTCGGGGAATGAAAAACTGTTTTTT. Amino acids: CASSIFSGNEKLFF.

The chain combines TRBV20-1 with TRBJ2-1, with TRBD1 identical over 11 bases. Looked up from germline, CDR1 is DFQATT and CDR2 is SNEGSKA (reference sequence). The CDR3 loop spans 15 amino acids. V was clipped by 5 bases and J by 4 bases; unmatched bases: 7. CDR3 protein: CSASIGTGGYNEQFF. In DNA, the CDR3 is TGCAGTGCTTCCATCGGGACAGGGGGTTACAATGAGCAGTTCTTC.

Only a few counts were recorded for this clonotype. Likely a read error: the CDR3 ends without its conserved phenylalanine or tryptophan. V is TRBV29-1 and J is TRBJ2-4; 7 bases line up with TRBD1. CDR3 length: 14 residues. After removal of 6 bases from V and 0 bases from J, the junction contained 5 bases not matched to a gene. Germline values: CDR1 SQVTM, CDR2 ANQGSEA. This CDR3 is CSVSPGGAKNIQYL. The CDR3 nucleotides are TGCAGCGTGTCGCCAGGGGGAGCCAAAAACATTCAGTACCTC.

V is TRBV10-3 and J is TRBJ2-5; the match to TRBD2 covers 15 bases. Per the germline V gene, CDR1 is ENHRY and CDR2 is SYGVKD. CDR3 size: 16 residues. After removal of 6 bases from V and 2 bases from J, the junction contained 4 bases not matched to a gene. CDR3 sequence: CAISEGTSGRQETQYF. The DNA for the CDR3 is TGTGCCATCAGCGAGGGGACTAGCGGGAGGCAAGAGACCCAGTACTTC.

The chain employs TRBV25-1 and TRBJ1-1, with TRBD1 matching 9 bases. CDR1 is MGHDK, CDR2 SYGVNS, per germline. After removal of 3 bases from V and 1 base from J, the junction contained 9 bases not matched to a gene. This CDR3 is built from 17 residues. The CDR3 loop is CASSDPGTGWQNTEAFF. DNA for the CDR3: TGTGCCAGCAGTGATCCCGGGACAGGGTGGCAGAACACTGAAGCTTTCTTT.

This clonotype was detected a few times. The rearrangement uses TRBV28 and TRBJ2-3; D uncertain. The CDR3 contains 16 residues. V was cut by 2 bases and J by 2 bases, with 14 bases left in between. Germline lookup yields CDR1 MDHEN and CDR2 SYDVKM. CDR3 residues: CASSLDISQTTDTQYF. The CDR3 region has the DNA TGTGCCAGCAGTTTAGATATAAGTCAAACCACAGATACGCAGTATTTT. Full variable domain (outside the CDR3, taken from reference TRBV28 and TRBJ2-3): DVKVTQSSRYLVKRTGEKVFLECVQDMDHENMFWYRQDPGLGLRLIYFSYDVKMKEKGDIPEGYSVSREKKERFSLILESASTNQTSMYLCASSLDISQTTDTQYFGPGTRLTVL.

This sequence joins TRBV20-1 and TRBJ2-3; possible D gene TRBD1, 5 bases. CDR3 length: 12 residues. Per the germline V gene, CDR1 is DFQATT and CDR2 is SNEGSKA (reference sequence). CDR3 sequence: CRGPTRKDTQYF. Written as DNA, the CDR3 is TGCAGGGGGCCCACTCGTAAAGATACGCAGTATTTT.

The gene calls are TRBV29-1 and TRBJ2-1; D is possibly TRBD2 (6 bases). Trimming took off 6 bases at V and 7 bases at J, with 10 bases between the two ends. There are 11 residues in the CDR3. The germline CDR1 and CDR2 sequences are SQVTM and ANQGSEA. The CDR3 is CSVGTWNEQFF. CDR3 bases: TGCAGCGTCGGGACTTGGAATGAGCAGTTCTTC.

This chain uses TRBV7-9 with TRBJ2-5; unclear D gene. Germline V CDR1 and CDR2: SEHNR, FQNEAQ (reference sequence). This CDR3 is 14 amino acids long. V gave up 4 bases and J gave up 3 bases, with 12 bases separating them. The CDR3 is CASSSPGREETQYF. CDR3 bases: TGTGCCAGCAGCTCCCCGGGCAGAGAAGAGACCCAGTACTTC.

Turning to this clonotype: The junction departs from germline at one end; a sequencing error may be responsible. The chain combines TRBV12-3 or TRBV12-4 with TRBJ2-3; D is possibly TRBD1 (6 bases). The CDR3 has 14 residues. The CDR3, as DNA: TGTGCCACCAGTAACAGGGACAACACAGATACGCAGTATTTT. Protein: CATSNRDNTDTQYF.

This clonotype appeared a few times. The chain is built from TRBV20-1 and TRBJ2-7; 8 nucleotides line up with TRBD2. V was clipped by 3 bases and J by 5 bases; unmatched bases: 15. CDR1 and CDR2 (germline): DFQATT, SNEGSKA (reference sequence). The CDR3 is 16 amino acids. As DNA, the CDR3 is TGCAGTGCTAGGGGGGCCCTCGGGAGGGATTCCCACGAGCAGTACTTC. The encoded protein is CSARGALGRDSHEQYF.

This chain joins TRBV27 and TRBJ2-1; D uncertain. CDR1 and CDR2 from the germline V gene are MNHEY and SMNVEV (reference sequence). The CDR3 is 16 amino acids. Between the trimmed V and J ends, which lost 0 bases and 0 bases, there was a span of 9 bases. The chain's CDR3 is CASSLSPTFSYNEQFF. CDR3 nucleotides: TGTGCCAGCAGTTTATCCCCAACGTTCTCCTACAATGAGCAGTTCTTC.

This chain joins TRBV12-3 or TRBV12-4 and TRBJ2-7, with TRBD2 matching over 13 bases. There are 15 residues in the CDR3. J lost 2 bases, V lost 6 bases, and 4 bases had no gene match. CDR3 sequence: CASRRTSGSPYEQYF. The CDR3 region has the DNA TGTGCCAGCAGAAGGACTAGCGGGAGCCCCTACGAGCAGTACTTC.

The rearrangement joins TRBV20-1 to TRBJ2-5; TRBD2 aligns across 12 bases. Near its end, the DNA agrees better with TRBJ2-7, so the J call may be wrong. The germline V gene has CDR1 DFQATT and CDR2 SNEGSKA (reference sequence). The CDR3 has 15 residues. The CDR3 region is CSARDLTSGRYEQYF. The CDR3 DNA reads TGCAGTGCTAGAGATTTGACTAGCGGGAGATACGAGCAGTACTTC.

The V call is TRBV9, the J call TRBJ2-5; a possible D gene is TRBD1 (5 bases). Germline V gene sequence: CDR1 SGDLS, CDR2 YYNGEE. There are 16 residues in the CDR3. Trimming removed 4 bases from V and 3 bases from J, with 19 bases in between. The CDR3 loop is CASSPTLGAGKETQYF. The CDR3 nucleotides read TGTGCCAGCAGCCCGACCCTAGGGGCAGGGAAAGAGACCCAGTACTTC.

There are a few counts of this clonotype. The chain couples TRBV3-1 to TRBJ1-2; D remains ambiguous. V was clipped by 1 base and J by 6 bases, with 9 bases between them. The CDR3 runs to 13 residues. CDR1 and CDR2 from the germline V gene are LGHDT and YNNKEL (reference sequence). This CDR3 reads CASSQVNRDGYTF. The CDR3 region has the DNA TGTGCCAGCAGCCAAGTTAATAGGGATGGCTACACCTTC. Full variable domain (missing parts from reference TRBV3-1 and TRBJ1-2): DTAVSQTPKYLVTQMGNDKSIKCEQNLGHDTMYWYKQDSKKFLKIMFSYNNKELIINETVPNRFSPKSPDKAHLNLHINSLELGDSAVYFCASSQVNRDGYTFGSGTRLTVV.